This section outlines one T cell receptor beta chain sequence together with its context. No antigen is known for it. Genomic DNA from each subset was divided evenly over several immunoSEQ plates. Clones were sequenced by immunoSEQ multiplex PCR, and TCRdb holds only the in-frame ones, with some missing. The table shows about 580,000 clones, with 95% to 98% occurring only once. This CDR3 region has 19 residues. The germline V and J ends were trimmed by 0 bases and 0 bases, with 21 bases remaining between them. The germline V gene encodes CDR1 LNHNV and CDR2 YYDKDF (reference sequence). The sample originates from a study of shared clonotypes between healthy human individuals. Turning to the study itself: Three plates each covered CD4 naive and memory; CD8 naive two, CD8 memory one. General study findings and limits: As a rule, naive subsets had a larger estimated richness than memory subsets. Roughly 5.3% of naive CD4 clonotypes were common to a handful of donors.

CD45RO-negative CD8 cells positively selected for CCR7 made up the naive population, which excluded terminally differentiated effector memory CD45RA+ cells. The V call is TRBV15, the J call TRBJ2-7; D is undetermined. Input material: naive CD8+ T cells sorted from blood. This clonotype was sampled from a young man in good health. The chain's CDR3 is CATSRDRLFWRNSSYEQYF. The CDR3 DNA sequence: TGTGCCACCAGCAGAGATAGGCTTTTTTGGCGGAACAGCTCCTACGAGCAGTACTTC.